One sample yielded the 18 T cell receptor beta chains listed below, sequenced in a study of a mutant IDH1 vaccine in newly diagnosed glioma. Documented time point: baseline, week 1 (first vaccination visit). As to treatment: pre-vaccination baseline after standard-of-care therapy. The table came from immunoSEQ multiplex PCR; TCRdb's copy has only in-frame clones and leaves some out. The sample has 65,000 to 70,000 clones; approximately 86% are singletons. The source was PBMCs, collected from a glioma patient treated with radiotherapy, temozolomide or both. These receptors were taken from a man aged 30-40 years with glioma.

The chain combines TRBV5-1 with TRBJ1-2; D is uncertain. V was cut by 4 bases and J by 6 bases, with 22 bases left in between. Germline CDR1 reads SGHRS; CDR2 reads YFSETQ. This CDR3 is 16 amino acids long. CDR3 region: CASSQSELLWRDGYTF. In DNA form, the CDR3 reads TGCGCCAGCAGCCAGTCAGAGCTTCTCTGGAGGGATGGCTACACCTTC.

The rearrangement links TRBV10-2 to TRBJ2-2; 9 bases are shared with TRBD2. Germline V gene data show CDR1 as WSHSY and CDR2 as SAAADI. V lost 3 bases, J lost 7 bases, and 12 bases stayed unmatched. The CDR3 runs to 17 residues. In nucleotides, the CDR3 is TGCGCCAGCAGTGATTGGGGCGGGGGGGAAAGGATCGGGGAGCTGTTTTTT. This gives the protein CASSDWGGGERIGELFF.

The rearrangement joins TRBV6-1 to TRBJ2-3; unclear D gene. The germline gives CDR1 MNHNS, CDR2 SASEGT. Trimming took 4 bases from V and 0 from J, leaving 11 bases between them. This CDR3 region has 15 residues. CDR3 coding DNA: TGTGCCAGCAGTGGAGACCTGTCTAGCACAGATACGCAGTATTTT. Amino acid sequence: CASSGDLSSTDTQYF.

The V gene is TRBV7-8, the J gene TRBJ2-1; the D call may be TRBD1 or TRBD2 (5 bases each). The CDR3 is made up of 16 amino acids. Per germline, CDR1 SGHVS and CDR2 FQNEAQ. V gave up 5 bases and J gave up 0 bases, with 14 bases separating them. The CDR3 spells CASSRTGLSSYNEQFF. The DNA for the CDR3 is TGTGCCAGCAGCCGAACGGGGCTGAGCTCCTACAATGAGCAGTTCTTC. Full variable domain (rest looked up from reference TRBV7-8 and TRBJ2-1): GAGVSQSPRYKVAKRGQDVALRCDPISGHVSLFWYQQALGQGPEFLTYFQNEAQLDKSGLPSDRFFAERPEGSVSTLKIQRTQQEDSAVYLCASSRTGLSSYNEQFFGPGTRLTVL.

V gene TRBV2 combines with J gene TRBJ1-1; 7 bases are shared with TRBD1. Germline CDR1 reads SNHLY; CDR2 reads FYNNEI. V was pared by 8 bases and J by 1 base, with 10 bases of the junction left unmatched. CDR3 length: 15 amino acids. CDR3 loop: CASVRGQPENTEAFF. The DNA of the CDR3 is TGTGCCAGCGTAAGGGGACAGCCAGAGAACACTGAAGCTTTCTTT.

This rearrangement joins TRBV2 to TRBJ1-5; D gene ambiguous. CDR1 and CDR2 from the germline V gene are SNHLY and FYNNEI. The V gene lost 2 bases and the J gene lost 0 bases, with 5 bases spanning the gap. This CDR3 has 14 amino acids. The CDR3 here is CASSEQISNQPQHF. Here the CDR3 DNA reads TGTGCCAGCAGTGAACAGATTAGCAATCAGCCCCAGCATTTT.

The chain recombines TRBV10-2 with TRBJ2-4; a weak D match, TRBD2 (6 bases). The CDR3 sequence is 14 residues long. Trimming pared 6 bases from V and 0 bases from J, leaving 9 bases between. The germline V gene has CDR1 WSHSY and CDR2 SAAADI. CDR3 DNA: TGCGCCAGCAGCCCGGGACTAGCCAAAAACATTCAGTACTTC. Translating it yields CASSPGLAKNIQYF.

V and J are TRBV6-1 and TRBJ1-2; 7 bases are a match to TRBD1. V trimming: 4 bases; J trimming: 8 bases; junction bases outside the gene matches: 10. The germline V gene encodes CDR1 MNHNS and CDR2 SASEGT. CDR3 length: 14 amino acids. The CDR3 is CASSVTGESGGYTF. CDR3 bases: TGTGCCAGCAGTGTAACAGGGGAGAGCGGCGGCTACACCTTC.

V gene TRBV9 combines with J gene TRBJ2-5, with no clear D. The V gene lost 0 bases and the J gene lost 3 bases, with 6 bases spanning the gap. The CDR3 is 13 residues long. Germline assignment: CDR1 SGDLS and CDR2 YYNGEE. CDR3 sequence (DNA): TGTGCCAGCAGCGTAGGACTCGAAGAGACCCAGTACTTC. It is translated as CASSVGLEETQYF. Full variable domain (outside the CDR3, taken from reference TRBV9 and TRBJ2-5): DSGVTQTPKHLITATGQRVTLRCSPRSGDLSVYWYQQSLDQGLQFLIQYYNGEERAKGNILERFSAQQFPDLHSELNLSSLELGDSALYFCASSVGLEETQYFGPGTRLLVL.

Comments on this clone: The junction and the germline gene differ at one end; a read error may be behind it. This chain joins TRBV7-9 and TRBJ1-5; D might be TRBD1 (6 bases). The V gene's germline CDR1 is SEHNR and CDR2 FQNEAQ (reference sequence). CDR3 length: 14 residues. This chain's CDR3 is CASSLGRGNQPQHF. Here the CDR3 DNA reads TGTGCCAGCAGTTTAGGCAGGGGAAATCAGCCCCAGCATTTT.

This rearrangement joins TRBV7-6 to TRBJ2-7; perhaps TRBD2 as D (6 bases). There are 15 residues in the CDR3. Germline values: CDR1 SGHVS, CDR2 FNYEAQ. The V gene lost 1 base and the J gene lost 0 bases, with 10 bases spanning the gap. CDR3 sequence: CASSLEAGSSYEQYF. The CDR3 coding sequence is TGTGCCAGCAGCTTAGAGGCGGGGAGCTCCTACGAGCAGTACTTC. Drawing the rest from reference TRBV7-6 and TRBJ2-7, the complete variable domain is GAGVSQSPRYKVTKRGQDVALRCDPISGHVSLYWYRQALGQGPEFLTYFNYEAQQDKSGLPNDRFSAERPEGSISTLTIQRTEQRDSAMYRCASSLEAGSSYEQYFGPGTRLTVT.

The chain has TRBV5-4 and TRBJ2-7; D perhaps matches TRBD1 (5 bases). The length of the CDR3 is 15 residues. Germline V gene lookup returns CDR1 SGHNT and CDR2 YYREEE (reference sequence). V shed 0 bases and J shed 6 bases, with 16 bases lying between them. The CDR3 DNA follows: TGTGCCAGCAGCTTGGGGCAGGGTAGCCCTCTCGAGCAGTACTTC. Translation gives CASSLGQGSPLEQYF.

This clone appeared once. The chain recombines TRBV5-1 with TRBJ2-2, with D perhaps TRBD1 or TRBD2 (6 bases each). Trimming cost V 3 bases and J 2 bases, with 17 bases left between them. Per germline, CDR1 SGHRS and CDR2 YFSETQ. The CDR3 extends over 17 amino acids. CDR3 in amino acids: CASSSRRRGVNTGELFF. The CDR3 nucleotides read TGCGCCAGCAGCTCCCGCCGAAGGGGGGTTAACACCGGGGAGCTGTTTTTT.

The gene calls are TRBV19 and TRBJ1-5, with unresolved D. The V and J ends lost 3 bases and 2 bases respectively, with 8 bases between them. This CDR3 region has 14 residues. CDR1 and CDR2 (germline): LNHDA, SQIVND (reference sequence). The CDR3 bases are TGTGCCAGTAGTATGGGGTCACGCAATCAGCCCCAGCATTTT. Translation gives CASSMGSRNQPQHF. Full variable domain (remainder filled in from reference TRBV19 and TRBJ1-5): DGGITQSPKYLFRKEGQNVTLSCEQNLNHDAMYWYRQDPGQGLRLIYYSQIVNDFQKGDIAEGYSVSREKKESFPLTVTSAQKNPTAFYLCASSMGSRNQPQHFGDGTRLSIL.

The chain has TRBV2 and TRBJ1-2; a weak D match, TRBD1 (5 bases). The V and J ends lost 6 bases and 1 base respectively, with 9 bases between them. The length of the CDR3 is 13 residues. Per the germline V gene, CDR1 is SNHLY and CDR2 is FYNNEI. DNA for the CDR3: TGTGCCAGCAGGGGGGGATTTAACTATGGCTACACCTTC. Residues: CASRGGFNYGYTF.

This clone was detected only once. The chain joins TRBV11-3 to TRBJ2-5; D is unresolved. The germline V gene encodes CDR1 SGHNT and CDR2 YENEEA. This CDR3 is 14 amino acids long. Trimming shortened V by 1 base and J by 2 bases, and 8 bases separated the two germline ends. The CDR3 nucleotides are TGTGCCAGCAGCTTAGGAGGCGTTCAAGAGACCCAGTACTTC. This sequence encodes CASSLGGVQETQYF.

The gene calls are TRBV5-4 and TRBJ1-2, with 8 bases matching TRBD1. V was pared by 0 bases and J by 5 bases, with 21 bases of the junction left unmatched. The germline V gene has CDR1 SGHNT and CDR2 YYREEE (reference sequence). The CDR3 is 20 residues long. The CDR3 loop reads CASSLGSLQGVLRTFYGYTF. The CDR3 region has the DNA TGTGCCAGCAGCTTGGGCAGTTTACAGGGGGTGCTACGAACCTTTTATGGCTACACCTTC.

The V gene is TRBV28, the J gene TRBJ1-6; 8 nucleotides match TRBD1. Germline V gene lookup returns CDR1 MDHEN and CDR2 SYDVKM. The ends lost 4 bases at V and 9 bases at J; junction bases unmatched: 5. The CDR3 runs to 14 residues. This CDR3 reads CASSSTGGGSPLHF. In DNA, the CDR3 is TGTGCCAGCAGTTCAACAGGGGGAGGTTCACCCCTCCACTTT.